The entry below describes one TCR beta chain. Its antigen target is currently unknown. The record has no base qualities; no much larger clone is one base away. The library relied on 5' RACE. The reads were generated on a NextSeq 500. In the TCR library protocol, unique molecular identifiers were attached to individual cDNA molecules to correct for PCR bias and sequencing error. Both TCR alpha and beta chains were sequenced, and tight co-correlation was observed between alpha and beta sequence abundances in each sample. Turning to the authors' computational methods: V gene, J gene and CDR3 annotation of TCR sequences was performed with Decombinator V4. Expanded TCRs were defined as changing significantly between any two time points under a Poisson model with p below 0.0001. TCR abundances were normalised to the total number of TCRs sequenced per sample and expressed as counts per million. TRAV1-2 paired with TRAJ12, TRAJ20 or TRAJ33 defined MAIT TCRs, while TRAV10 paired with TRAJ18 defined iNKT TCRs. A search of VDJdb, accessed on 1 November 2021, was run for TCRs annotated to CMV, EBV and SARS-CoV-2, with TCRs annotated for multiple antigens excluded. TCRdb itself trimmed the public reads at Q25 with fastp, ran MiXCR and retained productive beta chains. Every entry covers one CDR3 protein and lists the most common genes and DNA from its rows. These V and J calls derive from TCRdb rather than the authors' analysis. The sample contains 88,000 or so distinct CDR3 sequences, under 15% of them found a single time. The ten largest account for 4.5% to 7% of the sample.

This entry belongs to a study of early T cells in non-severe SARS-CoV-2 infection (dated by TCRdb to the early 2020s). Regarding the research as a whole: Bulk RNA from unsorted whole blood was used for TCR sequencing, so alpha and beta chains could not be paired. General conclusions and limits of the study: Matching against VDJdb was skewed toward anti-spike CD8 responses, likely underestimated virus-specific expansions, and missed private and CD4 specificities.

CDR1 and CDR2 were assigned from the germline V gene as MDHEN and SYDVKM. At the junction V is shortened by 1 base and J by 0 bases, with 19 bases in between. Including the terminal cysteine and phenylalanine, the CDR3 comprises 20 residues. Only the CDR3 DNA is retained, 60 bases long and in frame from the first base. This was a case-control study nested in a cohort of healthcare workers in London, UK, who had nasopharyngeal swab PCR tests and blood samples taken every week. Healthcare workers were recruited during the week of the UK lockdown, between 23 and 31 March 2020, and followed weekly for up to about 15 weeks.

This TCR derives from an adult who was a healthcare worker with PCR-confirmed SARS-CoV-2 infection or an uninfected control (not recorded which). This receptor chain uses TRBV28 and TRBJ1-6; TRBD1 might be the D gene, on 6 matching bases. Sequenced sample: whole blood. The DNA sequence reads TGTGCCAGCAGTTTATACTACCGACAGGTCCCCGTCTCCTATAATTCACCCCTCCACTTT. It translates as CASSLYYRQVPVSYNSPLHF.